This TCR beta chain was obtained from a study of regulatory T cells in long-lasting Graves disease. Study-level results: Less diverse TCR repertoires were seen in persistent Graves' patients than in newly diagnosed ones. Between persistent patients, thousands of public clonotypes were shared, exceeding the approximately 940 shared between new patients.

The germline CDR1 and CDR2 sequences are MNHEY and SVGEGT. This CDR3 contains 15 residues. V dropped 2 bases and J dropped 2 bases, with 10 bases sitting between them. CDR3 regions were amplified by Arm-PCR using iRepertoire HTBI primers to build TCR beta libraries. TCRdb independently ran MiXCR on the multiplex PCR reads; one entry per CDR3 protein. Of about 470,000 distinct CDR3 sequences in the sample, 20% to 25% are singletons; the top ten hold more than 6%. Worth noting for this clonotype: As yet, its antigen is unknown.

Time point of the sample: persistent/refractory GD, antithyroid drugs over 5 years with positive TRAb. Construction of the TCR library relied on RNA isolated from PBMCs. It was American Thyroid Association guidelines that determined Graves' disease diagnosis. The J gene is TRBJ2-1, the V gene TRBV6-2 or TRBV6-3; D unclear. The sequence came from a female donor with Graves disease. This material consisted of peripheral blood mononuclear cells (PBMCs), taken when the disease was refractory, from a patient treated with antithyroid drugs. CDR3: CASSYGSAAYNEQFF. The CDR3 DNA reads TGTGCCAGCAGTTACGGCTCGGCTGCCTACAATGAGCAGTTCTTC.